Listed below are T cell receptor beta chains from one sample, sequenced in a study of cytomegalovirus exposure and HLA in healthy donors. Assay: immunoSEQ multiplex PCR; the TCRdb copy retains only in-frame clones and omits some. Counted here are more than 75,000 clones, approximately 79% occurring once; the ten biggest clones make up about 4%. Sequenced input: PBMCs. Source of these receptors: a woman in her forties in good health and CMV-seronegative. CDR3s include the opening cysteine and the closing phenylalanine or tryptophan. Each record gives: clone size, D gene, J gene, V gene, CDR3 protein, CDR3 DNA. The D gene is left open where the match is weak. Clone size is shown for a subset of rows, as once, few, many or a class of expanded clone.

>few|NA|TRBJ1-1|TRBV7-8
CASSSPSGVLNTEAFF
TGTGCCAGCAGCTCCCCCTCAGGGGTCTTGAACACTGAAGCTTTCTTT
>NA|TRBD2|TRBJ2-1|TRBV11-3
CASSVLAGGNSYNEQFF
TGTGCCAGCAGCGTACTAGCGGGGGGCAACTCCTACAATGAGCAGTTCTTC
>few|TRBD1|TRBJ1-5|TRBV5-1
CASSSQGDQPQHF
TGCGCCAGCAGCTCGCAGGGGGATCAGCCCCAGCATTTT
>NA|NA|TRBJ1-1|TRBV23-1
CASSLPGTRNTEAFF
TGCGCCAGCAGTCTCCCCGGGACAAGGAACACTGAAGCTTTCTTT
>NA|TRBD2|TRBJ2-1|TRBV7-8
CASSSPSGGARAYNEQFF
TGTGCCAGCAGCTCCCCTAGCGGGGGTGCCCGCGCCTACAATGAGCAGTTCTTC
>NA|NA|TRBJ1-1|TRBV28
CASSLPSGAGNTEAFF
TGTGCCAGCAGTTTACCCTCAGGGGCCGGGAACACTGAAGCTTTCTTT
>NA|NA|TRBJ2-5|TRBV7-2
CASSSRVQETQYF
TGTGCCAGCAGCTCCAGGGTTCAAGAGACCCAGTACTTC
>NA|NA|TRBJ2-3|TRBV28
CASSPHTDTQYF
TGTGCCAGCAGTCCACACACAGATACGCAGTATTTT
>NA|NA|TRBJ1-2|TRBV7-2
CASSLGSGGNYGYTF
TGTGCCAGCAGCTTAGGGTCGGGGGGGAACTATGGCTACACCTTC
>NA|NA|TRBJ2-1|TRBV12-5
CASSTPRNEQFF
TGTGCTAGTAGCACCCCCAGGAATGAGCAGTTCTTC
>NA|TRBD1|TRBJ1-4|TRBV28
CASSGGTGGREKLFF
TGTGCCAGCAGTGGGGGGACAGGGGGACGGGAAAAACTGTTTTTT
>NA|NA|TRBJ2-7|TRBV28
CASVAWRDSREQYF
TGTGCCAGCGTTGCATGGAGGGATTCACGCGAGCAGTACTTC
>NA|TRBD1|TRBJ1-2|TRBV7-2
CASSLGTGGKGYTF
TGTGCCAGCAGCTTAGGGACAGGGGGCAAGGGCTACACCTTC
>NA|TRBD1|TRBJ1-2|TRBV2
CASTRTGNYGYTF
TGTGCCAGCACCCGGACAGGGAACTATGGCTACACCTTC
>NA|TRBD2|TRBJ2-7|TRBV5-4
CASSFRLAGAPYEQYF
TGTGCCAGCAGCTTTCGACTAGCGGGGGCCCCCTACGAGCAGTACTTC
>few|TRBD1|TRBJ1-2|TRBV2
CASRRRTGEIYGYTF
TGTGCCAGCAGGAGAAGGACAGGGGAGATCTATGGCTACACCTTC
>NA|NA|TRBJ2-1|TRBV29-1
CSVVWLESYNEQFF
TGCAGCGTTGTGTGGTTGGAGTCCTACAATGAGCAGTTCTTC
>NA|TRBD2|TRBJ2-7|TRBV6-1
CASRLVSGGYEQYF
TGTGCCAGCAGATTGGTTAGCGGGGGCTACGAGCAGTACTTC
>NA|NA|TRBJ1-2|TRBV6-5
CASSYAGLYYGYTF
TGTGCCAGCAGTTACGCGGGACTGTACTATGGCTACACCTTC
>NA|NA|TRBJ1-1|TRBV6-6
CASSSLGTGGVAFF
TGTGCCAGCAGTTCCCTTGGTACCGGTGGTGTTGCTTTCTTT
>few|NA|TRBJ2-2|TRBV7-9
CASSLAISVEKLFF
TGTGCCAGCAGCTTAGCGATCTCTGTAGAGAAGCTGTTTTTT
>NA|NA|TRBJ1-1|TRBV10-3
CAIRREPNTEAFF
TGTGCCATCCGACGGGAGCCGAACACTGAAGCTTTCTTT
>NA|NA|TRBJ1-1|TRBV27
CASRGWGSTNTEAFF
TGTGCCAGCAGGGGGTGGGGCTCTACGAACACTGAAGCTTTCTTT
>NA|TRBD1|TRBJ1-1|TRBV7-3
CASSPTGVNTEAFF
TGTGCCAGCAGCCCCACAGGGGTGAACACTGAAGCTTTCTTT
>once|NA|TRBJ1-3|TRBV7-2
CASSLVSRVGNTIYF
TGTGCCAGCAGCTTAGTGTCCAGGGTTGGAAACACCATATATTTT
>once|NA|TRBJ1-6|TRBV30
CAWNIKGFSPLHF
TGTGCCTGGAATATAAAGGGGTTTTCACCCCTCCACTTT
>NA|NA|TRBJ2-1|TRBV4-1
CASSHPSTGVGIF
TGCGCCAGCAGCCACCCAAGTACGGGGGTGGGGATCTTC
>few|NA|TRBJ1-1|TRBV7-9
CASSSGLMNTEAFF
TGTGCCAGCAGCTCCGGACTCATGAACACTGAAGCTTTCTTT
>NA|TRBD1|TRBJ2-2|TRBV7-6
CASSSRLGQGVIGELFF
TGTGCCAGCAGCTCAAGACTGGGACAGGGGGTGATCGGGGAGCTGTTTTTT
>NA|TRBD1|TRBJ1-5|TRBV5-4
CASSLDRGQGQPQHF
TGTGCCAGCAGCTTGGACAGGGGGCAAGGACAGCCCCAGCATTTT
>few|NA|TRBJ1-4|TRBV4-3
CASSQRQRSNEKLFF
TGCGCCAGCAGCCAAAGACAGCGCTCCAATGAAAAACTGTTTTTT
>NA|NA|TRBJ1-2|TRBV7-2
CASSLFSSNYGYTF
TGTGCCAGCAGCTTATTTAGCAGTAACTATGGCTACACCTTC
>NA|NA|TRBJ2-2|TRBV10-3
CAISERAWELFF
TGTGCCATCAGTGAGAGGGCTTGGGAGCTGTTTTTT
>NA|TRBD1|TRBJ2-5|TRBV29-1
CSVGGTGGVWGETQYF
TGCAGCGTTGGAGGCACAGGGGGCGTGTGGGGAGAGACCCAGTACTTC
>NA|TRBD1|TRBJ2-7|TRBV29-1
CSAGQGASYEQYF
TGCAGCGCTGGACAGGGGGCATCCTACGAGCAGTACTTC
>NA|NA|TRBJ1-1|TRBV4-2
CASSQSDRLMNTEAFF
TGTGCCAGCAGCCAGTCTGACAGGCTCATGAACACTGAAGCTTTCTTT
>NA|NA|TRBJ2-6|TRBV6-1
CASSERHSGANVLTF
TGTGCCAGCAGTGAACGACACTCTGGGGCCAACGTCCTGACTTTC
>NA|NA|TRBJ1-2|TRBV5-1
CASSYSGDPGNGYTF
TGCGCCAGCAGCTACTCCGGAGACCCGGGGAATGGCTACACCTTC
>NA|NA|TRBJ1-1|TRBV27
CASCNRLGTEAFF
TGTGCCAGCTGTAACAGGCTCGGGACTGAAGCTTTCTTT
>NA|TRBD1|TRBJ2-1|TRBV30
CAWSYRGDEQFF
TGTGCCTGGAGTTACAGGGGTGATGAGCAGTTCTTC
>NA|NA|TRBJ1-6|TRBV18
CASSPTDYNSPLHF
TGTGCCAGCTCACCGACAGACTATAATTCACCCCTCCACTTT
>NA|NA|TRBJ2-3|TRBV6-5
CASSYPGPTDTQYF
TGTGCCAGCAGTTACCCAGGCCCCACAGATACGCAGTATTTT
>NA|TRBD2|TRBJ2-3|TRBV9
CASSGLGRGGSDTQYF
TGTGCCAGCAGCGGACTAGGGCGGGGGGGGTCAGATACGCAGTATTTT
>once|TRBD2|TRBJ2-3|TRBV5-1
CASSWGGSGASDTQYF
TGCGCCAGCAGCTGGGGGGGTAGTGGAGCCTCAGATACGCAGTATTTT
>NA|TRBD2|TRBJ2-1|TRBV5-6
CASSLFLAGGRDEQFF
TGTGCCAGCAGCTTGTTCCTAGCGGGGGGGCGGGATGAGCAGTTCTTC
>once|TRBD2|TRBJ2-3|TRBV28
CASSFSGLRGGLDTQYF
TGTGCCAGCAGTTTTTCTGGTTTGCGGGGGGGATTAGATACGCAGTATTTT